The entry below describes one TCR beta chain. The germline gives CDR1 LGHDT, CDR2 YNNKEL (reference sequence). The CDR3 covers 16 residues. V shed 2 bases, J shed 1 base, and the junction held 5 bases outside the gene matches. Sequencing was performed with immunoSEQ multiplex PCR; in TCRdb, only in-frame clones are kept and a portion is missing. The data show 120,000 or so clones, about 88% seen once. The data stem from a study of T cell responses to AZD1222 COVID-19 vaccine. This chain connects TRBV3-1 (or the pseudogene TRBV3-2) to TRBJ2-1, with TRBD2 matching 7 bases. This receptor was obtained from an adult in good health. The specimen was peripheral blood, collected on day 0 of MenACWY control vaccination. The CDR3 spells CASSQQGGRSYNEQFF. The CDR3, as DNA: TGTGCCAGCAGCCAACAGGGCGGGAGATCCTACAATGAGCAGTTCTTC.